What follows are 16 T cell receptor beta chains derived from one specimen sequenced in a study of cytomegalovirus exposure and HLA in healthy donors. Use of 60 Vbeta and 13 Jbeta primers characterized the PCR. Using immunoSEQ multiplex PCR, the repertoire was profiled, and TCRdb retains in-frame clones only, with some absent. The profile shows approximately 190,000 clones, roughly 80% of them singletons. Material for sequencing was PBMCs. The source is a man in his forties in good health and CMV-seropositive.

J is TRBJ2-5 and V is TRBV7-2, with 10 bases fitting TRBD1. Losses at the gene ends were 5 bases for V and 5 bases for J; bases not matched to a gene: 8. The CDR3 spans 15 residues. Germline lookup yields CDR1 SGHTA and CDR2 FQGNSA. Written as DNA, the CDR3 is TGTGCCAGCAGCCGCGACAGGGGGCTTCTCGAGACCCAGTACTTC. This gives the protein CASSRDRGLLETQYF.

The chain has TRBV7-2 and TRBJ2-7, with 8 bases matching TRBD2. CDR3 size: 14 residues. V shed 2 bases and J 3 bases; nucleotides not matched to a gene: 3. Germline-derived CDR1 and CDR2 are SGHTA and FQGNSA. The CDR3 here is CASSLLSGGYEQYF. The CDR3 region has the DNA TGTGCCAGCAGCTTACTCAGCGGGGGCTACGAGCAGTACTTC.

The chain couples TRBV13 to TRBJ2-3, with a possible D match to TRBD1 (5 bases). The CDR3 is made up of 13 amino acids. The germline gives CDR1 PRHDT, CDR2 FYEKMQ (reference sequence). CDR3 sequence (DNA): TGTGCTTGCCTGACAGATTTCACAGATACGCAGTATTTT. Translating it yields CACLTDFTDTQYF.

The table lists this clone with a count of one. The chain combines TRBV7-6 with TRBJ2-3; maybe TRBD2 (5 bases). V shed 5 bases and J shed 0 bases, with 12 bases lying between them. There are 15 residues in the CDR3. CDR1 SGHVS and CDR2 FNYEAQ come from the germline V gene. CDR3 DNA: TGTGCCAGCAGCGCTACGAGCGGAAGCACAGATACGCAGTATTTT. Protein: CASSATSGSTDTQYF. Full variable domain (rest looked up from reference TRBV7-6 and TRBJ2-3): GAGVSQSPRYKVTKRGQDVALRCDPISGHVSLYWYRQALGQGPEFLTYFNYEAQQDKSGLPNDRFSAERPEGSISTLTIQRTEQRDSAMYRCASSATSGSTDTQYFGPGTRLTVL.

In DNA form, the CDR3 reads TGTGCCAGCAGCTTGGGGGGGTCCAATGGGGAAAAACTGTTTTTT. Its translation is CASSLGGSNGEKLFF. V gene TRBV7-2 combines with J gene TRBJ1-4, with TRBD1 as a possible D gene (5 bases). Trimming took 3 bases from V and 8 from J, leaving 16 bases between them. The CDR3 runs 15 residues. Germline CDR1 and CDR2: SGHTA and FQGNSA.

This sequence joins TRBV7-9 and TRBJ2-3, with 10 positions matching TRBD2. This CDR3 has 19 residues. The ends lost 5 bases at V and 0 bases at J; junction bases unmatched: 14. Germline V gives CDR1 SEHNR, CDR2 FQNEAQ (reference sequence). CDR3 nucleotides: TGTGCCAGCAGCCCCCGCGCGGTAGCGGGGGGCCCTAGCACAGATACGCAGTATTTT. Its translation: CASSPRAVAGGPSTDTQYF. Full variable domain (missing parts from reference TRBV7-9 and TRBJ2-3): DTGVSQNPRHKITKRGQNVTFRCDPISEHNRLYWYRQTLGQGPEFLTYFQNEAQLEKSRLLSDRFSAERPKGSFSTLEIQRTEQGDSAMYLCASSPRAVAGGPSTDTQYFGPGTRLTVL.

V usage is TRBV7-3 and J usage is TRBJ2-7; maybe TRBD2 (5 bases). V lost 5 bases to trimming and J lost 0 bases, with 14 bases between them. The CDR3 has 15 residues. Per germline, CDR1 SGHTA and CDR2 FQGTGA. CDR3 protein: CASSPSDGDSYEQYF. CDR3 DNA: TGTGCCAGCAGCCCTTCTGACGGGGACTCCTACGAGCAGTACTTC.

CDR3 nucleotide sequence: TGTGCCAGCAGCTTCGGGACAGGGGTCCCTGAAGCTTTCTTT. Its translation: CASSFGTGVPEAFF. The V and J genes are TRBV7-2 and TRBJ1-1; 10 bases fit TRBD1. V was clipped by 3 bases and J by 6 bases; unmatched bases: 4. CDR3 length equals 14 residues. Germline V lookup: CDR1 SGHTA, CDR2 FQGNSA.

J is TRBJ1-3 and V is TRBV19, with 7 bases that match TRBD1. The germline V gene encodes CDR1 LNHDA and CDR2 SQIVND (reference sequence). J lost 0 bases, V lost 5 bases, and 7 bases had no gene match. The CDR3 is made up of 16 amino acids. The CDR3 region is CASSSYRGNSGNTIYF. The DNA for the CDR3 is TGTGCCAGTAGTTCCTACAGGGGAAACTCTGGAAACACCATATATTTT.

The chain carries TRBV19 and TRBJ2-1; 7 nucleotides line up with TRBD1. With 6 bases clipped from V and 8 bases from J, the junction kept 10 bases outside the gene matches. The CDR3 extends over 14 amino acids. Germline V gene sequence: CDR1 LNHDA, CDR2 SQIVND (reference sequence). In DNA, the CDR3 is TGTGCCAGTAGCTTAGGGGGCGGGCGCGATGAGCAGTTCTTC. Translation: CASSLGGGRDEQFF.

The chain recombines TRBV6-1 with TRBJ2-7; TRBD2 matches at 8 bases. The CDR3 spans 13 residues. Germline V gene data show CDR1 as MNHNS and CDR2 as SASEGT. CDR3 DNA sequence: TGTGCAGTCGGGGGGGGTGGTTCCTACGAGCAGTACTTC. It translates to CAVGGGGSYEQYF.

This CDR3 is CASSFTGSGNTIYF. CDR3 sequence (DNA): TGTGCCAGCAGTTTCACGGGGTCTGGAAACACCATATATTTT. The V call is TRBV28, the J call TRBJ1-3, with D uncertain. Trimming stripped 3 bases from V and 1 base from J, with 7 bases between. The CDR3 loop spans 14 amino acids. The germline V gene encodes CDR1 MDHEN and CDR2 SYDVKM.

This chain joins TRBV5-1 and TRBJ2-2, with D possibly TRBD1 on 5 matching bases. Germline CDR1 reads SGHRS; CDR2 reads YFSETQ. Trimming removed 7 bases from V and 5 bases from J, with 12 bases in between. The CDR3 is made up of 13 amino acids. This CDR3 reads CASGQQGTGELFF. The CDR3 coding sequence is TGCGCCAGCGGACAACAAGGGACCGGGGAGCTGTTTTTT.

The rearrangement joins TRBV6-6 to TRBJ1-1, with D perhaps TRBD1 (5 bases). In germline, CDR1 is MNHNY, CDR2 SVGAGI (reference sequence). The CDR3 covers 14 residues. The ends were cut back, 2 bases at V and 0 bases at J, with 7 bases in the middle. CDR3 in DNA: TGTGCCAGCAGTTACAGGGGTATGAACACTGAAGCTTTCTTT. It specifies CASSYRGMNTEAFF.

The chain combines TRBV5-1 with TRBJ2-2; D is perhaps TRBD2 (7 bases). The germline gives CDR1 SGHRS, CDR2 YFSETQ. Trimming took 4 bases from V and 4 from J, leaving 14 bases between them. The CDR3 extends over 15 amino acids. The CDR3 region is CASSQSGGITGELFF. The CDR3 bases are TGCGCCAGCAGCCAGTCGGGGGGCATCACCGGGGAGCTGTTTTTT.

This chain joins TRBV27 and TRBJ1-4; no definite D call. V dropped 2 bases and J dropped 10 bases, with 5 bases sitting between them. The CDR3 consists of 11 residues. Germline V gene sequence: CDR1 MNHEY, CDR2 SMNVEV (reference sequence). The CDR3 region has the DNA TGTGCCAGCAGTTTAAACGGAAAACTGTTTTTT. Translated, it gives CASSLNGKLFF.